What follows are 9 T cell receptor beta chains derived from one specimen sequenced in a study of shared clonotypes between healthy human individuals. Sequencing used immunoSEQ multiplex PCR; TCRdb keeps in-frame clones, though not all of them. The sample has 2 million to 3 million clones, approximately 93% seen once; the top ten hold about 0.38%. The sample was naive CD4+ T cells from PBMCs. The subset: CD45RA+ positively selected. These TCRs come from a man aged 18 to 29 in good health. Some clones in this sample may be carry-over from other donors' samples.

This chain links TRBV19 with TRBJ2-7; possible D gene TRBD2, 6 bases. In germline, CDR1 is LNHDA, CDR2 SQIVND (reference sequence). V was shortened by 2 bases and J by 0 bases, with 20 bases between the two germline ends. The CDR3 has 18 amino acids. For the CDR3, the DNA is TGTGCCAGTAGTATAACTCCTATTGGGGCTAGCGCCTCCTACGAGCAGTACTTC. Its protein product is CASSITPIGASASYEQYF.

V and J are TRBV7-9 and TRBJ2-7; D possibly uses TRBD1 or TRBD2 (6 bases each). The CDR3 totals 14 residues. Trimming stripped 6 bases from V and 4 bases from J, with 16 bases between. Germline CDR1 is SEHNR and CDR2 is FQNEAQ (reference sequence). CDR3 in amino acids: CASRSSRGLYEQYF. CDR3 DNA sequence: TGTGCCAGCAGATCGTCCCGGGGGCTATACGAGCAGTACTTC.

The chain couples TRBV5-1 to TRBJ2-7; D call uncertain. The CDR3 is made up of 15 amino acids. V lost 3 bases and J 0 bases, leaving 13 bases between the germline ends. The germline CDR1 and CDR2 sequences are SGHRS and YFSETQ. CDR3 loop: CASSSRSASSYEQYF. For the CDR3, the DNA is TGCGCCAGCAGCTCCCGATCCGCGAGCTCCTACGAGCAGTACTTC.

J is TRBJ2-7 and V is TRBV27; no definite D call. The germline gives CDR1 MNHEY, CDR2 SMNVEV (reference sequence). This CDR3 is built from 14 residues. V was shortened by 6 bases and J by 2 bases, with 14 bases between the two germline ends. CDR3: CASSRSPTTYEQYF. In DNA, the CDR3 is TGTGCCAGCAGCAGGAGCCCAACAACCTACGAGCAGTACTTC.

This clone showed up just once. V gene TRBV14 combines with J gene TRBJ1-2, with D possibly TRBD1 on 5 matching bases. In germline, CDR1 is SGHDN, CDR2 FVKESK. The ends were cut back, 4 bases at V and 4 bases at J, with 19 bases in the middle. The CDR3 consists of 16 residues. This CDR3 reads CASSPYPGTATYGYTF. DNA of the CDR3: TGTGCCAGCAGCCCCTACCCCGGGACGGCTACCTATGGCTACACCTTC. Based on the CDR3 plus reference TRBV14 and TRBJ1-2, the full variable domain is EAGVTQFPSHSVIEKGQTVTLRCDPISGHDNLYWYRRVMGKEIKFLLHFVKESKQDESGMPNNRFLAERTGGTYSTLKVQPAELEDSGVYFCASSPYPGTATYGYTFGSGTRLTVV.

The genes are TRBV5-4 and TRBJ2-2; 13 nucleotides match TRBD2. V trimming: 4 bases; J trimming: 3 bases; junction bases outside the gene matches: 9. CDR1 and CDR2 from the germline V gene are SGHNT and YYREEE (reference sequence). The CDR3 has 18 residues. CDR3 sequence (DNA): TGTGCCAGCAGCACACTGACTAGCGGGAGGTCTTACACCGGGGAGCTGTTTTTT. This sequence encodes CASSTLTSGRSYTGELFF. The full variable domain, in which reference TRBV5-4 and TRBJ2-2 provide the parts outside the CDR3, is ETGVTQSPTHLIKTRGQQVTLRCSSQSGHNTVSWYQQALGQGPQFIFQYYREEENGRGNFPPRFSGLQFPNYSSELNVNALELDDSALYLCASSTLTSGRSYTGELFFGEGSRLTVL.

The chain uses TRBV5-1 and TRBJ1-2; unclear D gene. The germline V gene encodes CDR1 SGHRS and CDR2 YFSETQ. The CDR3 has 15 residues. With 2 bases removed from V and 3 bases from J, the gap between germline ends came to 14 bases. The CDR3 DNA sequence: TGCGCCAGCAGCTTAACCGGGAGAGCTTACTATGGCTACACCTTC. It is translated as CASSLTGRAYYGYTF.

The CDR3 nucleotides are TGTGCCAGCTCACCACAAGGCCAGAAGAACTATGGCTACACCTTC. Protein: CASSPQGQKNYGYTF. The chain carries TRBV18 and TRBJ1-2; D is unresolved. The CDR3 consists of 15 residues. CDR1 is KGHSH, CDR2 LQKENI, per germline. V was shortened by 1 base and J by 2 bases, with 11 bases between the two germline ends.

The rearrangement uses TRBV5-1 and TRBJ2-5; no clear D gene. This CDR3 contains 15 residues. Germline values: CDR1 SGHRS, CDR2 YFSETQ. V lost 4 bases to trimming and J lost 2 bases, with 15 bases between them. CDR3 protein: CASSPNRPEQETQYF. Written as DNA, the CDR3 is TGCGCCAGCAGCCCTAACCGACCCGAGCAAGAGACCCAGTACTTC.